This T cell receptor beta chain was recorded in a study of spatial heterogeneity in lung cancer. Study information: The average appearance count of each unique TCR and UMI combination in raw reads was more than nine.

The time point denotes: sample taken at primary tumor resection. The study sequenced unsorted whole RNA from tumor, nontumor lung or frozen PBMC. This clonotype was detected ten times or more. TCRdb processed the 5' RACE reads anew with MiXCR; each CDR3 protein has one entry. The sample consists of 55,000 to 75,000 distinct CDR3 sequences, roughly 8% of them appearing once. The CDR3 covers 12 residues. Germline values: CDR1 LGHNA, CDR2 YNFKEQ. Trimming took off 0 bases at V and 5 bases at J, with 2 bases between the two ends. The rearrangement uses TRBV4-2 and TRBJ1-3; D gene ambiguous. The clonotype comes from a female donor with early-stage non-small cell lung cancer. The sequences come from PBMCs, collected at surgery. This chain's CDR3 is CASSQERNTIYF. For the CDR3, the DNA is TGTGCCAGCAGCCAAGAGCGAAACACCATATATTTT.